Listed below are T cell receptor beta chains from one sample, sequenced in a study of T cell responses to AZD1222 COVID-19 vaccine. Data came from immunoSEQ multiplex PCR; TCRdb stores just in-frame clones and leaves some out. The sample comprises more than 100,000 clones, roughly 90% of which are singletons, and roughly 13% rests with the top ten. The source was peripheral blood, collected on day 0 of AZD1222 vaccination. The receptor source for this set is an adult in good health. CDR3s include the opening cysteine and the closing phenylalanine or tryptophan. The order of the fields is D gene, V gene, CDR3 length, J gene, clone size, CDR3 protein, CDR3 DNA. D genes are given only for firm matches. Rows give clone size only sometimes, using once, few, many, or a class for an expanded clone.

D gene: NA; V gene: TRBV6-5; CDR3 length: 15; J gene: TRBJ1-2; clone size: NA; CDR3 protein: CASSYSTGTYYGYTF; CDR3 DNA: TGTGCCAGCAGTTACTCGACCGGGACCTACTATGGCTACACCTTC
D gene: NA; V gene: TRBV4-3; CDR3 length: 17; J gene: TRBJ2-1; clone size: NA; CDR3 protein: CASSQDPWTPTGNEQFF; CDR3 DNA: TGCGCCAGCAGCCAAGATCCCTGGACTCCCACGGGGAATGAGCAGTTCTTC
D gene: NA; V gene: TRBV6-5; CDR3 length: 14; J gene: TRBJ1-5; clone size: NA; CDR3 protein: CASSLGQPYQPQHF; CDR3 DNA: TGTGCCAGCAGTTTAGGACAGCCCTATCAGCCCCAGCATTTT
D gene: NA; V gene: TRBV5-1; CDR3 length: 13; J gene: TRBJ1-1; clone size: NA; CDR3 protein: CASTLFDRTEAFF; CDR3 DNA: TGCGCCAGCACCCTTTTCGACCGGACTGAAGCTTTCTTT
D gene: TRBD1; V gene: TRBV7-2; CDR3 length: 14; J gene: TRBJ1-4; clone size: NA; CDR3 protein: CASSTGGAGEKLFF; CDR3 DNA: TGTGCCAGCAGCACAGGGGGCGCAGGTGAAAAACTGTTTTTT
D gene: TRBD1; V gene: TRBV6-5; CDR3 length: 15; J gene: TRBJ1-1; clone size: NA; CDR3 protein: CASSPQRTGGWKAFF; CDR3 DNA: TGTGCCAGCAGTCCCCAAAGGACAGGGGGCTGGAAAGCTTTCTTT
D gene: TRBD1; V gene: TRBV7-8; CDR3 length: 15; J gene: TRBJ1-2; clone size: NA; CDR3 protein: CASSGGTASNYGYTF; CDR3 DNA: TGTGCCAGCAGCGGGGGGACAGCCTCTAACTATGGCTACACCTTC
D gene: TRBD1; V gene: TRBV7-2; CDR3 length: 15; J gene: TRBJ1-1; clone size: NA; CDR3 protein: CASSLLGTANTEAFF; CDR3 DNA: TGTGCCAGCAGTTTGTTAGGGACAGCGAACACTGAAGCTTTCTTT
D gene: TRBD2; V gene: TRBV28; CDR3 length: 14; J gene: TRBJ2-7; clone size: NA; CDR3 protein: CASRLSGRLGEQYF; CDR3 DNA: TGTGCCAGCAGGCTTAGCGGGAGGTTGGGTGAGCAGTACTTC
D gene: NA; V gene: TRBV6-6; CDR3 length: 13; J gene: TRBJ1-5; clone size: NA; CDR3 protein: CASSYPSHQPQHF; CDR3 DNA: TGTGCCAGCAGTTACCCGAGCCATCAGCCCCAGCATTTT
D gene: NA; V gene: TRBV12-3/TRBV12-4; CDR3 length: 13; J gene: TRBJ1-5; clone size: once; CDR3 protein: CASSPQENQPQHF; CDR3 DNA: TGTGCCAGCAGTCCCCAGGAGAATCAGCCCCAGCATTTT
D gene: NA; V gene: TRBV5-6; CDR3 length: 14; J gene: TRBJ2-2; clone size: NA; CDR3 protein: CASSPQGRPGELFF; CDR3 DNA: TGTGCCAGCAGTCCCCAGGGAAGGCCGGGAGAGCTGTTTTTT
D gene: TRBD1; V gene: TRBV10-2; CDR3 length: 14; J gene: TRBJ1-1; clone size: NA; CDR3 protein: CASAPGTEYTEAFF; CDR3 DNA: TGCGCCAGTGCCCCCGGGACAGAGTACACTGAAGCTTTCTTT
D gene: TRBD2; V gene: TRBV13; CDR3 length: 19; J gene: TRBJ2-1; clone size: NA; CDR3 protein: CASSFSPGLAGGPNNEQFF; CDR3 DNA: TGTGCCAGCAGCTTTTCCCCGGGACTAGCGGGGGGGCCTAACAATGAGCAGTTCTTC
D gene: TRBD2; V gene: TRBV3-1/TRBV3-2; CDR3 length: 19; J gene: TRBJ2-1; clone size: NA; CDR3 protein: CASSQFHLAGFKLYNEQFF; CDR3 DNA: TGTGCCAGCAGCCAATTCCATCTAGCGGGTTTCAAGCTCTACAATGAGCAGTTCTTC
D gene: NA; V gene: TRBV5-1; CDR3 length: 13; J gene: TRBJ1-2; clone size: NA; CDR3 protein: CASSLTGDYGYTF; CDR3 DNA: TGCGCCAGCAGCCTGACAGGAGACTATGGCTACACCTTC
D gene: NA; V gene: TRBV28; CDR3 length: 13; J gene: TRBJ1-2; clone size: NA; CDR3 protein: CASSLRGRGGYTF; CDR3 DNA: TGTGCCAGCAGTTTACGAGGAAGGGGTGGCTACACCTTC
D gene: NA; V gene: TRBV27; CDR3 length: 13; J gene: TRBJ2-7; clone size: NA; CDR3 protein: CASRTGRSYEQYF; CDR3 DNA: TGTGCCAGCAGAACAGGTCGCTCCTACGAGCAGTACTTC
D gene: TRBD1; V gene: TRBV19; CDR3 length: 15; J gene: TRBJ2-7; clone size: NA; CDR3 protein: CASRPYRDSSYEQYF; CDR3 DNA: TGTGCCAGTAGGCCGTACCGGGACAGCTCCTACGAGCAGTACTTC
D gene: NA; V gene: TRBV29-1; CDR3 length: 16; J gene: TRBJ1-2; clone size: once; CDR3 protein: CSVEAPNLDSFYGYTF; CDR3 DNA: TGCAGCGTTGAAGCCCCTAACCTGGACAGCTTCTATGGCTACACCTTC
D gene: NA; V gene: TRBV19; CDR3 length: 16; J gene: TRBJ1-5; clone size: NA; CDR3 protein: CASSIEGRHSNQPQHF; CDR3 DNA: TGTGCCAGTAGTATAGAAGGGAGACATAGCAATCAGCCCCAGCATTTT
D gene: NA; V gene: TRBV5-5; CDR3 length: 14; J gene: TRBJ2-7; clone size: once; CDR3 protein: CASSPPTDSYEQYF; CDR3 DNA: TGTGCCAGCAGCCCGCCGACAGACAGCTACGAGCAGTACTTC
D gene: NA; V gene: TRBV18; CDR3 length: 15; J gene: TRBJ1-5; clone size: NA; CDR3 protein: CASSPPYGGNQPQHF; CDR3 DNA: TGTGCCAGCTCACCACCTTACGGGGGCAATCAGCCCCAGCATTTT
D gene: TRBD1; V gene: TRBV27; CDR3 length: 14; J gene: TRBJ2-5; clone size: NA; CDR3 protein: CASSLLGRGETQYF; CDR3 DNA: TGTGCCAGCAGTTTATTAGGCAGGGGGGAGACCCAGTACTTC
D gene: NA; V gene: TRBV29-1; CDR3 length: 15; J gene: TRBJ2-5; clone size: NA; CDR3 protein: CSVEEDSFEVETQYF; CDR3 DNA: TGCAGCGTTGAAGAGGATAGCTTCGAGGTGGAGACCCAGTACTTC
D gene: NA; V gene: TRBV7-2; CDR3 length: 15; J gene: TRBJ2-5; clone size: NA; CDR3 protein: CASSLETTYQETQYF; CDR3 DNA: TGTGCCAGCAGCTTAGAGACTACGTACCAAGAGACCCAGTACTTC
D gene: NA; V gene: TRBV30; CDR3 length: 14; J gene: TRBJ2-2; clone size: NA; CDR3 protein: CAWSSIRPTGELFF; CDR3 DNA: TGTGCCTGGAGTTCTATTCGGCCTACCGGGGAGCTGTTTTTT
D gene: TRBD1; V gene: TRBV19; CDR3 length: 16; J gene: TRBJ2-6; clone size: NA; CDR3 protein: CASNTRDRAGANVLTF; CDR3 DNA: TGTGCCAGTAATACCCGGGACAGGGCTGGGGCCAACGTCCTGACTTTC
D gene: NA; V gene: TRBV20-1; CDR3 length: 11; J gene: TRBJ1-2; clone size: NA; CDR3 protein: CSARVGYGYTF; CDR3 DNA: TGCAGTGCTAGGGTAGGATATGGCTACACCTTC
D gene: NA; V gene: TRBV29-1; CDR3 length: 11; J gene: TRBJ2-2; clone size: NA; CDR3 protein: CSGWTVGELFF; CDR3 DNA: TGCAGCGGATGGACAGTCGGGGAGCTGTTTTTT
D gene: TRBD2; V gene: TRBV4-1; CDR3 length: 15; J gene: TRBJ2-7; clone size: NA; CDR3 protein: CASSQGPSGRYEQYF; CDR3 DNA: TGCGCCAGCAGCCAAGGCCCTAGCGGGAGATACGAGCAGTACTTC
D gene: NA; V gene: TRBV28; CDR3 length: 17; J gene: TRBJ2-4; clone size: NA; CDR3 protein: CASNSPGGPGAKNIQYF; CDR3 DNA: TGTGCCAGCAATTCTCCAGGAGGGCCTGGGGCCAAAAACATTCAGTACTTC
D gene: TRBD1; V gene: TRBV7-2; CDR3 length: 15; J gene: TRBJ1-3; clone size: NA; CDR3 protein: CASSTATGIGNTIYF; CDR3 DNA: TGTGCCAGCAGCACCGCGACAGGGATCGGAAACACCATATATTTT
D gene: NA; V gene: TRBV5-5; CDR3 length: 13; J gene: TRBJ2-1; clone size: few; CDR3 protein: CASSYRPGNEQFF; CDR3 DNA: TGTGCCAGCAGCTATCGACCCGGTAATGAGCAGTTCTTC
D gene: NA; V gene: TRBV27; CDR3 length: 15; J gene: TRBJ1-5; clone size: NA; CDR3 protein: CASSLSRGSNQPQHF; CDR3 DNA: TGTGCCAGCAGTTTATCGCGGGGGAGCAATCAGCCCCAGCATTTT
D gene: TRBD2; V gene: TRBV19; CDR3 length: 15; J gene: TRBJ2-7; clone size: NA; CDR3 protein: CATSGLAGGRYEQYF; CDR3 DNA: TGTGCCACCTCGGGACTAGCGGGGGGCCGCTACGAGCAGTACTTC
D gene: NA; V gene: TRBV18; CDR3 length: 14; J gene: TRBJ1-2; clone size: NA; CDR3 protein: CASSPGKGNYGYTF; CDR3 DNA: TGTGCCAGCTCACCAGGGAAGGGGAACTATGGCTACACCTTC
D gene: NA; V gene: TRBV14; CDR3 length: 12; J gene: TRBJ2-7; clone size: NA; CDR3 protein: CASSQDPGEQYF; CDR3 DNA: TGTGCCAGCAGCCAAGATCCGGGGGAGCAGTACTTC
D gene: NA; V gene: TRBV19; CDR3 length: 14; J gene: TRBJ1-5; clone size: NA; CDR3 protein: CASSMNGPRQPQHF; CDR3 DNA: TGTGCCAGTAGTATGAATGGACCACGTCAGCCCCAGCATTTT
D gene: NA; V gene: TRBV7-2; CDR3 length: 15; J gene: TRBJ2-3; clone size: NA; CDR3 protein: CASSLAHIPGDTQYF; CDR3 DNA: TGTGCCAGCAGCTTAGCGCATATACCCGGAGATACGCAGTATTTT
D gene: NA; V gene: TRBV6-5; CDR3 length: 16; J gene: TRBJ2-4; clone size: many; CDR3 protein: CASSYSNLGEENIQYF; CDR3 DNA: TGTGCCAGCAGTTACTCGAATCTAGGAGAGGAAAACATTCAGTACTTC
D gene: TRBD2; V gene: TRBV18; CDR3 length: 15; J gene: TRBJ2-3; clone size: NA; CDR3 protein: CASYTSGGDTDTQYF; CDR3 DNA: TGTGCCAGTTACACGTCGGGGGGGGACACAGATACGCAGTATTTT